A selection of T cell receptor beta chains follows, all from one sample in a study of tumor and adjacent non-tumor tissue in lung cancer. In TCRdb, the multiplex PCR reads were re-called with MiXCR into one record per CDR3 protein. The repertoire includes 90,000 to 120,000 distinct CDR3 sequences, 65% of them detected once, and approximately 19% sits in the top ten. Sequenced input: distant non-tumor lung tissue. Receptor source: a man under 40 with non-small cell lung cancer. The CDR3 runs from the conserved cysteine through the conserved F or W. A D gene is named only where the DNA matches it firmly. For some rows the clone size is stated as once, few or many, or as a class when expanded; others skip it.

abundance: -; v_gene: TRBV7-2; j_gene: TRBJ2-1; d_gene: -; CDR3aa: CASSTYLDEQFF; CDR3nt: TGTGCCAGCAGTACCTACCTCGATGAGCAGTTCTTC
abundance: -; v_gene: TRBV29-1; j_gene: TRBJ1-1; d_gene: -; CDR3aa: CNVAWQGIEAFF; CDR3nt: TGTAACGTCGCATGGCAGGGCATTGAAGCTTTCTTT
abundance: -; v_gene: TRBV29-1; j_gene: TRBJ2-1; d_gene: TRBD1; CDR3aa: CSNRQGVYEQFF; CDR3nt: TGCAGCAACCGACAGGGGGTCTATGAGCAGTTCTTC
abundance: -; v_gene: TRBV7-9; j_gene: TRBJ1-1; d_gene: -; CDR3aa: CASSLLISGTEAFF; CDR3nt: TGTGCCAGCAGCTTATTAATTTCGGGGACAGAAGCTTTCTTT
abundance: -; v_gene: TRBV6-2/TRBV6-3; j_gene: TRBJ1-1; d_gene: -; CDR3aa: CVCSYARGEAFF; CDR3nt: TGTGTCTGCAGTTACGCAAGGGGGGAAGCTTTCTTT
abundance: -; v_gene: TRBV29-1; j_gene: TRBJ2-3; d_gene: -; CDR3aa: CSARPPGTDTQYF; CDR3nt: TGCAGTGCCCGGCCCCCGGGTACAGATACGCAGTATTTT
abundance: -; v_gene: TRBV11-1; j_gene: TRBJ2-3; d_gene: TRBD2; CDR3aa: CANSFLAGEDTRYF; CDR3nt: TGTGCCAACAGCTTCCTAGCGGGGGAAGATACGCGGTATTTT
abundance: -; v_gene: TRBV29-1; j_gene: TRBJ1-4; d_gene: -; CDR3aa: CSVEEGLVNEKLFF; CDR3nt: TGCAGCGTTGAAGAAGGACTGGTTAATGAAAAACTGTTTTTT
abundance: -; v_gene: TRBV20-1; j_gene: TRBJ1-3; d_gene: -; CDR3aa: CSAKQRFGNTIYF; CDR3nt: TGCAGTGCTAAGCAACGCTTTGGAAACACCATATATTTT
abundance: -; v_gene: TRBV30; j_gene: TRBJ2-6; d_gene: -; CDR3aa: CAWSRVTSGANVLTF; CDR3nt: TGTGCCTGGAGTCGAGTGACCTCTGGGGCCAACGTCCTGACTTTC
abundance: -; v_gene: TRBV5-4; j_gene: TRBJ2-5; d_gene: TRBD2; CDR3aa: CASSLRFAGGIQETQYF; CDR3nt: TGTGCCAGCAGCTTGAGGTTCGCGGGGGGCATTCAAGAGACCCAGTACTTC
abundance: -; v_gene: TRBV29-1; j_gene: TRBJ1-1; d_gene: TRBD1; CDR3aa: CGVEDRGRGEAFF; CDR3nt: TGCGGCGTTGAAGACAGGGGTAGAGGTGAAGCTTTCTTT
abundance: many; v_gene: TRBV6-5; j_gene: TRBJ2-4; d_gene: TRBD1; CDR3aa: CASSRRQGNIQYF; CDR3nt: TGTGCCAGCAGTCGGAGACAGGGCAACATTCAGTACTTC
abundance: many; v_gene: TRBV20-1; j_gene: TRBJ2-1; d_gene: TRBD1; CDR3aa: CSAFKGGWDNEQFF; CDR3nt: TGCAGTGCTTTTAAAGGGGGCTGGGACAATGAGCAGTTCTTC
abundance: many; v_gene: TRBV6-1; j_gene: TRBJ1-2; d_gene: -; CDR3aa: CASSEWGGGYTF; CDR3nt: TGTGCCAGCAGTGAATGGGGGGGGGGCTACACCTTC
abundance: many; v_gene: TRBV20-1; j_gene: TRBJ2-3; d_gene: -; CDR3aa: CSAREGTDTQYF; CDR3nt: TGCAGTGCTAGAGAGGGCACAGATACGCAGTATTTT
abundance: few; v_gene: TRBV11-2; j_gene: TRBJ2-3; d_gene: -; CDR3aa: CASSLMIGVTDTQYF; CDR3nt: TGTGCCAGCAGCTTAATGATAGGGGTCACAGATACGCAGTATTTT
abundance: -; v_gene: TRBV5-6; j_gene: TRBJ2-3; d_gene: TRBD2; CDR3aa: CASSLDGGGLMDTQYF; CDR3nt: TGTGCTAGCAGCTTGGACGGCGGGGGGCTTATGGATACGCAGTATTTT
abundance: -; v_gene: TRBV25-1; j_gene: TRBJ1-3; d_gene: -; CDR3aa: CASKRGGTIYF; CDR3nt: TGTGCCAGCAAACGGGGGGGCACCATATATTTT
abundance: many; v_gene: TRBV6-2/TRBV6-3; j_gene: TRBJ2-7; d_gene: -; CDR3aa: CASSYSKGRHEQYF; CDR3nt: TGTGCCAGCAGTTACTCGAAGGGTAGGCACGAGCAGTACTTC
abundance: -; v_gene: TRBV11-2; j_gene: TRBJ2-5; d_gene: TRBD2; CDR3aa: CASNRTSGGRETQYF; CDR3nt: TGTGCCAGCAATAGAACTAGCGGGGGCAGAGAGACCCAGTACTTC
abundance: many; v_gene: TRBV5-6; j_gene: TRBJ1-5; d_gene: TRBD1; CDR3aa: CASSFGTGGGNQPQHF; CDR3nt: TGTGCCAGCAGCTTCGGGACAGGAGGGGGCAATCAGCCCCAGCATTTT
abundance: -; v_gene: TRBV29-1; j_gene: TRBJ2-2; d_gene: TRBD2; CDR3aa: CSIRLAGGGTGALFF; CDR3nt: TGCAGCATCAGGCTAGCGGGGGGGGGAACCGGGGCGCTGTTTTTT
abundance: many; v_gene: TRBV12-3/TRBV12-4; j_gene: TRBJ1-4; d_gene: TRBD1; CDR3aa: CASSLGTGGFGEKLFF; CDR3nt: TGTGCCAGCAGTTTAGGGACAGGGGGCTTCGGCGAAAAACTGTTTTTT
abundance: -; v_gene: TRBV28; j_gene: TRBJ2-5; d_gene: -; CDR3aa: CASSLHLAGAGETQYF; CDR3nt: TGTGCGAGCAGTTTGCACCTAGCAGGGGCCGGAGAGACCCAGTACTTC
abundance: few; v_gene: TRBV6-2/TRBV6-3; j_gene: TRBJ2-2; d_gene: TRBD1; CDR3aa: CASTLMGQLNTGEPFF; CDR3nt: TGTGCCAGCACCCTAATGGGACAGCTAAACACCGGGGAGCCGTTTTTT
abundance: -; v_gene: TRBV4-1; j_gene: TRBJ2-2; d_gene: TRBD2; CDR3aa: CASRTSGGATRELFF; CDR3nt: TGCGCCAGCAGGACTAGCGGGGGGGCCACCAGGGAGCTGTTCTTT
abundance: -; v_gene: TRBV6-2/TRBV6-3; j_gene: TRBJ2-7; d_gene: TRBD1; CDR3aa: CASIYWGQGAVGEQYF; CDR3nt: TGTGCCAGCATTTACTGGGGACAGGGGGCAGTGGGCGAGCAGTACTTC
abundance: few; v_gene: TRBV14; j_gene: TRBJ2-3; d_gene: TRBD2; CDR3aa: CASSPGLAYTDTQYF; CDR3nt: TGTGCCAGCAGCCCTGGACTAGCGTACACAGATACGCAGTATTTT
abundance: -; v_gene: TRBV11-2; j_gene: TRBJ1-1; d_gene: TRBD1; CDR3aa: CASSLGRGTGRVEAFF; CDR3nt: TGTGCCAGCAGCTTAGGGCGGGGGACAGGGAGGGTTGAAGCTTTCTTT
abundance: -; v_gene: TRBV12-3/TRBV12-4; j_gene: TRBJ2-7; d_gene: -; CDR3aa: CASSSRYGKYF; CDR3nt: TGTGCCAGCAGTTCCAGATACGGGAAGTACTTC
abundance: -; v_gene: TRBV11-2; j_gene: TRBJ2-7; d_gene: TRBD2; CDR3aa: CATSGIAGYGQYF; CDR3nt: TGTGCCACCAGTGGAATAGCGGGGTACGGGCAGTACTTC
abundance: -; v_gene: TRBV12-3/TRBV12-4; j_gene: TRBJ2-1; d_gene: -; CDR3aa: CASSQGSFCDEQFF; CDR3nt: TGTGCCAGCAGTCAGGGAAGTTTCTGCGATGAGCAGTTCTTC
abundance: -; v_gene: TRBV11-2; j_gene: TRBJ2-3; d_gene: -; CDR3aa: CASSSRDGYAVF; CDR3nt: TGTGCCAGCAGCTCCAGGGACGGATACGCGGTATTT
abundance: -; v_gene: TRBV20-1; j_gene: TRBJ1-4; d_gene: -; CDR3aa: CSVSVGTNNEKLFF; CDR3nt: TGCAGTGTTTCAGTAGGGACCAATAATGAAAAATTGTTTTTT
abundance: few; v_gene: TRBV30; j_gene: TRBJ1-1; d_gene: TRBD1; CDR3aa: CAWSNRGSEAFF; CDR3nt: TGTGCCTGGAGTAACAGGGGCTCCGAAGCTTTCTTT
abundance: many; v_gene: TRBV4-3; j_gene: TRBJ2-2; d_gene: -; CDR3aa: CASSQDRLGAGELFF; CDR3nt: TGCGCCAGCAGCCAAGATCGGCTAGGGGCCGGGGAGCTGTTTTTT
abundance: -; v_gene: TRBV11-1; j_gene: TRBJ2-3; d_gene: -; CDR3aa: CASSPASTSTDTQYF; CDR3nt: TGTGCCAGCAGCCCTGCTTCCACTAGCACAGATACGCAATATTTT
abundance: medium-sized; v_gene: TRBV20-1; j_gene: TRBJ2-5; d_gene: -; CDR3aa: CSALWETQYF; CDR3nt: TGCAGTGCCCTCTGGGAGACCCAGTACTTC
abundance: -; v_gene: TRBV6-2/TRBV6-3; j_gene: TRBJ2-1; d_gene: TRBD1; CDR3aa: CVSSWDRGLNEQFF; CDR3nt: TGTGTCAGCAGTTGGGACAGGGGACTCAACGAGCAGTTCTTC
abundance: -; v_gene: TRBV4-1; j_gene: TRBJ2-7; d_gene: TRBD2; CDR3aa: CASSRVTSGASYKQYF; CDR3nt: TGCGCCAGCAGCCGAGTGACTAGCGGGGCCTCCTACAAGCAGTACTTC
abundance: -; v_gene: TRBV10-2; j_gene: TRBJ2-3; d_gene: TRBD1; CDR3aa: CASSNDRGGIDTQYF; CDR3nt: TGTGCCAGTAGCAACGACAGGGGGGGGATAGATACGCAGTATTTT
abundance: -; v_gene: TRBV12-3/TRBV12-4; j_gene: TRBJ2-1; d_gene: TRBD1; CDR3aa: CASSTRQGAPVFEQFF; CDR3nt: TGTGCCAGCAGCACAAGACAGGGGGCGCCGGTCTTTGAGCAGTTCTTC
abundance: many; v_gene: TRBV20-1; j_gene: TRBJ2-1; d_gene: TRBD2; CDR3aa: CSASGSGRAGGGSSYNEQFF; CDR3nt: TGCAGTGCTAGCGGTTCTGGCCGAGCGGGGGGGGGGAGCTCCTACAATGAGCAGTTCTTC
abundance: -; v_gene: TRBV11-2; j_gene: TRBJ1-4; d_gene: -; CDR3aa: CAISLGPLRAAEKLFF; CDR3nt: TGTGCTATCAGCTTAGGGCCCCTCCGGGCGGCTGAAAAACTGTTTTTT
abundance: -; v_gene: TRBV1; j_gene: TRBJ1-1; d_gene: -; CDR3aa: CTSRSTGHMNTEAFF; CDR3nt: TGCACCAGCCGGTCCACGGGACACATGAACACTGAAGCTTTCTTT
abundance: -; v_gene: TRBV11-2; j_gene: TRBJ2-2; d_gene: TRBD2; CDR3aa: CASSPIRLGGEPFF; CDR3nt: TGTGCCAGCAGCCCCATCCGGCTCGGGGGGGAGCCGTTTTTT
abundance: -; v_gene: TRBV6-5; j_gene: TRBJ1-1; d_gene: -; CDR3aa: CVSSLHGRAFF; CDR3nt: TGTGTCAGCAGTTTACATGGGAGAGCTTTCTTT
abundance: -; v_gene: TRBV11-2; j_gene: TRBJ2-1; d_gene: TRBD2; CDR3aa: CVSSSRGGPYNEQFF; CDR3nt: TGTGTCAGCAGCTCTCGGGGGGGCCCTTACAATGAGCAGTTCTTC
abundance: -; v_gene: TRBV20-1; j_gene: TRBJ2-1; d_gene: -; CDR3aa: CSALVKVVHEQFF; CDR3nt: TGCAGTGCCCTAGTTAAAGTTGTGCATGAGCAGTTCTTC
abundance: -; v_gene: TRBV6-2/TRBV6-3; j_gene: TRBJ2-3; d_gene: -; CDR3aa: CPSSGQVLGGTQYF; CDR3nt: TGTCCCAGCAGTGGGCAAGTGCTAGGCGGTACGCAGTATTTT
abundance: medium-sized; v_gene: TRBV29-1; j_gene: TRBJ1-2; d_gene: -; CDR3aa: CSEGSGTDYGYTF; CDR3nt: TGCAGCGAGGGGTCGGGTACGGACTATGGCTACACCTTC
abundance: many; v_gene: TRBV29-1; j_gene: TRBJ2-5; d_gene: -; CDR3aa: CSVGSQTQYF; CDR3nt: TGCAGCGTGGGTTCGCAGACCCAGTACTTC
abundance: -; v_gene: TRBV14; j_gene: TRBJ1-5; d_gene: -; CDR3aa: CTSSQVGNSNQPQHF; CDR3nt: TGTACCAGCAGCCAAGTGGGTAATAGCAATCAGCCCCAGCATTTT
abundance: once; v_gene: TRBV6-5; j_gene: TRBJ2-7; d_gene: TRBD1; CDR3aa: CASSMGQGSSYEQYF; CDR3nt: TGTGCCAGCAGTATGGGACAGGGGAGCTCCTACGAGCAGTATTTC
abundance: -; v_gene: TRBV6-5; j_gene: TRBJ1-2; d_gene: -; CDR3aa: CAVWENNYGHTF; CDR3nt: TGTGCCGTATGGGAAAATAACTATGGCCACACCTTC
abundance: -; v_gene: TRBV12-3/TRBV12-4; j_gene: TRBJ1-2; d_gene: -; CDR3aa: CASSPPGQEAYYGYTF; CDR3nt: TGTGCCAGCAGTCCCCCGGGGCAGGAGGCATACTATGGCTACACCTTC
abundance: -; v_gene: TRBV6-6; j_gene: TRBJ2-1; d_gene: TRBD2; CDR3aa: CASNLAGRDNGQFF; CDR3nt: TGTGCAAGCAACCTAGCGGGAAGGGACAATGGGCAGTTCTTC